In this sample, the clone carrying this T cell receptor beta chain turned up a few times. No antigen is known for it. The sample is drawn from a study of T cell responses to AZD1222 COVID-19 vaccine. Study outcomes and limitations: CD4 TCRs covered the whole spike, strongest at regions 160-218 and 743-854. Most donors were white British and more were female, and clonal diversity was possibly underestimated. The breadth and depth of Spike-specific TCRs increased once two AZD1222 doses had been given. Baseline testing showed seropositivity in only six AZD1222 recipients.

V shed 4 bases, J shed 5 bases, and the junction held 10 bases outside the gene matches. The CDR3 spans 16 residues. Germline CDR1 and CDR2: SGHRS and YFSETQ. Using immunoSEQ multiplex PCR, the repertoire was profiled, and TCRdb retains in-frame clones only, with some absent. In the table there are over 70,000 clones, approximately 92% of which are singletons. The chain combines TRBV5-1 with TRBJ2-1, with 9 bases aligning to TRBD2. The origin of this receptor is an adult who received the AZD1222 COVID-19 vaccine. The material sequenced was peripheral blood, taken 28 days after the second AZD1222 dose. CDR3 bases: TGCGCCAGCAGCCTAAGGGCTAGCGGGGTAGACAATGAGCAGTTCTTC. It codes for CASSLRASGVDNEQFF.